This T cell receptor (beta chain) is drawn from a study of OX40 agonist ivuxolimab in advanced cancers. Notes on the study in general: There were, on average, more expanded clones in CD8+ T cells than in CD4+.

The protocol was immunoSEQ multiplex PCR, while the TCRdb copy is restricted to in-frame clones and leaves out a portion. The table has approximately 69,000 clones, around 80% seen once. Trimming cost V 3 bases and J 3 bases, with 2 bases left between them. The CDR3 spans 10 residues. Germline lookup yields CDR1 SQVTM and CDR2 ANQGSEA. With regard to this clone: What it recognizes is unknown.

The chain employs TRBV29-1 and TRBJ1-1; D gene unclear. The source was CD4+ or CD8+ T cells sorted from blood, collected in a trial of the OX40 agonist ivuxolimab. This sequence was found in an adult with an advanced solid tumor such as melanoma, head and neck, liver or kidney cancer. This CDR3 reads CSVDDTEAFF. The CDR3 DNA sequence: TGCAGCGTTGATGACACTGAAGCTTTCTTT.